This T cell receptor beta chain was identified during a study of blood T cell repertoires in COVID-19. Study information: Both acute and convalescent COVID-19 samples were obtained from the United States, Italy and Spain.

The J segment lost 6 bases and the V segment lost 6 bases, leaving 7 bases of the junction unmatched. CDR1 is MNHEY, CDR2 SVGAGI, per germline. CDR3 size: 15 residues. Sequenced by immunoSEQ multiplex PCR; TCRdb stores in-frame clones only, minus some. The sample lists fewer than 250,000 clones; about four fifths were seen once. The chain uses TRBV6-5 and TRBJ2-1; 11 nucleotides agree with TRBD2. Material: peripheral blood. This clonotype originated in a woman aged 45-65 years with acute or convalescent COVID-19. The CDR3 DNA reads as TGTGCCAGCAGAAGACCGGGACTAGCGGTCAATGAGCAGTTCTTC. Translated, it gives CASRRPGLAVNEQFF.